The present T cell receptor beta chain was sequenced within a study of cytomegalovirus exposure and HLA in healthy donors. In the study overall: In a previous analysis, 117 million unique TCR beta sequences were found from 150 million to 200 million T cells.

The CDR3 is 10 amino acids. The germline V gene has CDR1 SQVTM and CDR2 ANQGSEA. 13 Jbeta primers and 60 Vbeta primers were used for the PCR. Only in-frame clones appear in the TCRdb table, and some are missing; sequencing was by immunoSEQ multiplex PCR. The table lists around 150,000 clones, over 70% of them singletons. This clone came up a few times. One end of the junction fails to match germline, which may point to a read error. The TCR originated in a man aged 35-49 years in good health and CMV-seronegative. The rearrangement joins TRBV29-1 to TRBJ2-1; 12 bases fit TRBD1. Sequencing was done on a sample of PBMCs. As DNA, the CDR3 is TGCAGCGTTGATGGGACAGGGGGCCTCTTC. This encodes CSVDGTGGLF.